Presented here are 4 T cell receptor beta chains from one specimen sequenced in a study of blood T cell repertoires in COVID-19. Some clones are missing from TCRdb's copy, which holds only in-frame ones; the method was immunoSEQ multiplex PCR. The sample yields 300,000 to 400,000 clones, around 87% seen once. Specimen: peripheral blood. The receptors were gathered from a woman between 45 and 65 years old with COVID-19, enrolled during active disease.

CDR3 amino acids: CASSLGVAGDRDTQYF. The CDR3, as DNA: TGTGCCAGCAGCTTGGGGGTAGCGGGAGATAGAGATACGCAGTATTTT. The chain joins TRBV5-5 to TRBJ2-3, with 9 bases aligning to TRBD2. This CDR3 has 16 residues. Germline lookup yields CDR1 SGHKS and CDR2 YYEKEE (reference sequence). Germline trimming cut 0 bases from V and 5 bases from J; bases unmatched to any gene: 7.

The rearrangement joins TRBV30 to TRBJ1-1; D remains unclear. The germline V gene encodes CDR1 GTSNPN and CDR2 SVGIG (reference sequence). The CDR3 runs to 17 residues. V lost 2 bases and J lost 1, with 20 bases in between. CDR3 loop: CAWSPGGAASWNTEAFF. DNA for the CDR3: TGTGCCTGGAGTCCCGGTGGTGCGGCCTCGTGGAACACTGAAGCTTTCTTT.

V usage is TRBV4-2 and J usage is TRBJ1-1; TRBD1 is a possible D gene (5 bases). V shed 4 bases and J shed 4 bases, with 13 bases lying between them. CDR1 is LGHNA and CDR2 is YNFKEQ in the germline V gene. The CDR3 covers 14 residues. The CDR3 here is CASSPDTLPTEAFF. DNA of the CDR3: TGTGCCAGCAGCCCGGACACCCTACCCACTGAAGCTTTCTTT.

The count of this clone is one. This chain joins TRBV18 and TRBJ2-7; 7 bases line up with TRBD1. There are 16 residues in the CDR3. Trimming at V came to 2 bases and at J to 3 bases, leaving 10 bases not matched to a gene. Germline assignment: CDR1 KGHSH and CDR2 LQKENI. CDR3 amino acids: CASSPSRGFLIYEQYF. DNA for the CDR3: TGTGCCAGCTCACCATCCAGGGGGTTTTTAATCTACGAGCAGTACTTC.